The T cell receptor (beta chain) under discussion was sequenced for a study of T cell responses to AZD1222 COVID-19 vaccine. The V gene end was trimmed by 4 bases and the J gene end by 5 bases; junction bases not matched to a gene: 3. CDR3 length equals 15 residues. From germline, CDR1 is LGHNA and CDR2 YNFKEQ. Only in-frame clones appear in the TCRdb table, and some are missing; sequencing was by immunoSEQ multiplex PCR. The repertoire holds some 180,000 clones, just over 90% seen once, with 1.5% to 2% in the top ten. Whether given at about 4 or about 12 weeks, second doses were pooled. The receptor comes from an adult who received the AZD1222 COVID-19 vaccine. The J gene is TRBJ1-6, the V gene TRBV4-2; 9 bases are shared with TRBD1. The sample in question was peripheral blood, obtained 28 days after the second AZD1222 dose. CDR3 protein: CASSPRDRDNSPLHF. The CDR3 DNA sequence: TGTGCCAGCAGCCCCCGGGACAGGGATAATTCACCCCTCCACTTT.